This TCR beta chain was obtained from a study of T-cell reconstitution after alpha-beta-depleted transplantation in children. Comment on this clonotype: One end of the junction is discordant with germline, which a read error may explain.

It was with unique molecular identifiers that the TCRbeta library was prepared. MiXCR, run by TCRdb on the PCR reads, gives a single entry per CDR3 protein. The data contain some 310,000 distinct CDR3 sequences, approximately 23% of them singletons. Germline V gene data show CDR1 as SGHRS and CDR2 as YFSETQ. The length of the CDR3 is 15 residues. This TCR came from a male patient younger than 18 who had a stem cell transplant for acute lymphoblastic leukemia, so the T cells may come from the graft donor. The source material was PBMCs, mostly from graft donor cells, sampled 180 days after TCRalphabeta/CD19-depleted stem cell transplant. J is TRBJ2-1 and V is TRBV5-1, with D maybe TRBD2 (6 bases). CDR3 sequence: CASSFVADSYNEQLF. For the CDR3, the DNA is TGCGCCAGCAGCTTTGTAGCGGATTCCTACAATGAGCAGTTATTC. The full variable domain, its missing parts supplied by reference TRBV5-1 and TRBJ2-1, is KAGVTQTPRYLIKTRGQQVTLSCSPISGHRSVSWYQQTPGQGLQFLFEYFSETQRNKGNFPGRFSGRQFSNSRSEMNVSTLELGDSALYLCASSFVADSYNEQLFGPGTRLTVL.